A single sample gave rise to the 27 T cell receptor beta chains below, sequenced in a study of a mutant IDH1 vaccine in newly diagnosed glioma. Their antigens are not known. Profiled with immunoSEQ multiplex PCR; TCRdb holds only in-frame clones, not every one. The sample gives about 26,000 clones, approximately 79% of which show up once; about 7.7% is in the top ten. Specified time point: week 5, during vaccination. Doses consisted of 300 ug of mutant IDH1 20-mer peptide each, paired with topical imiquimod. The sample here was PBMCs, taken from a glioma patient whose treatment included an IDH1 peptide vaccine. The receptors were sampled from a man between 35 and 55 years old with glioma. Some clones in this sample may be carry-over from other donors' samples.

V usage is TRBV19 and J usage is TRBJ2-3, with a possible D match to TRBD1 (6 bases). The CDR3 has 15 residues. V shed 6 bases and J shed 6 bases, with 19 bases lying between them. Germline V gene sequence: CDR1 LNHDA, CDR2 SQIVND (reference sequence). CDR3 DNA sequence: TGTGCCAGTAGAGCAGGGGTCCGTCCCGTGGATACGCAGTATTTT. Translation gives CASRAGVRPVDTQYF.

The gene calls are TRBV7-9 and TRBJ2-1; 12 bases match TRBD2. This CDR3 is 15 amino acids long. The J segment lost 3 bases and the V segment lost 4 bases, leaving 1 base of the junction unmatched. Germline loops: CDR1 SEHNR, CDR2 FQNEAQ (reference sequence). CDR3 region: CASSSTSGGYNEQFF. The CDR3, as DNA: TGTGCCAGCAGCTCGACTAGCGGGGGCTACAATGAGCAGTTCTTC.

The rearrangement links TRBV10-2 to TRBJ2-1; 8 nucleotides agree with TRBD1. The germline V gene has CDR1 WSHSY and CDR2 SAAADI. The CDR3 runs 12 residues. Trimming took 6 bases from V and 13 from J; bases not matched to a gene: 8. The chain's CDR3 is CASSLTGVDQFF. The CDR3 DNA is TGCGCCAGCAGCCTGACAGGGGTGGACCAGTTCTTC.

The chain uses TRBV2 and TRBJ2-3, with no clear D. Germline V gene data show CDR1 as SNHLY and CDR2 as FYNNEI. Trimming shortened V by 5 bases and J by 4 bases, and 7 bases separated the two germline ends. CDR3 size: 12 residues. CDR3 DNA sequence: TGTGCCAGCAGTCCTTTGGCAGATACGCAGTATTTT. Translating gives CASSPLADTQYF.

By sample share, this clone is medium-sized. Here the CDR3 DNA reads TGTGCCACCAGCAGAGAAAGGCGGGGGGCCCTCACAGATACGCAGTATTTT. It yields the protein CATSRERRGALTDTQYF. The J gene is TRBJ2-3, the V gene TRBV15; TRBD2 matches 8 bases. Looked up from germline, CDR1 is LNHNV and CDR2 is YYDKDF (reference sequence). V lost 0 bases to trimming and J lost 2 bases; unmatched junction nucleotides: 7. The CDR3 length is 17 residues.

The CDR3 here is CASSLARDRLWNEQFF. The CDR3 nucleotides are TGCGCCAGCAGCTTGGCCCGGGACAGACTATGGAATGAGCAGTTCTTC. The chain has TRBV5-1 and TRBJ2-1; 7 nucleotides align to TRBD1. Per germline, CDR1 SGHRS and CDR2 YFSETQ. The CDR3 spans 16 residues. V dropped 0 bases and J dropped 7; count of bases not matched to a gene: 10.

V usage is TRBV12-5 and J usage is TRBJ2-5; TRBD2 is a possible D gene (6 bases). The V end lost 6 bases, the J end lost 1 base, and 12 bases lay between the germline ends. CDR1 and CDR2 (germline): LGHNT, FRNRAP. This CDR3 comprises 14 residues. CDR3 sequence reads: CASGLGTAQETQYF. Written as DNA, the CDR3 is TGTGCTAGTGGCCTAGGGACTGCCCAAGAGACCCAGTACTTC.

The rearrangement links TRBV6-5 to TRBJ1-5; possibly TRBD1 for D (6 bases). Trimming took off 4 bases at V and 5 bases at J, with 15 bases between the two ends. The CDR3 runs 15 residues. Germline V CDR1 and CDR2: MNHEY, SVGAGI. CDR3 loop: CASSSTGSGDQPQHF. CDR3 bases: TGTGCCAGCAGTTCGACAGGATCTGGGGATCAGCCCCAGCATTTT.

The chain combines TRBV7-2 with TRBJ2-3, with D unclear. The germline V gene has CDR1 SGHTA and CDR2 FQGNSA. CDR3 size: 14 residues. The V and J ends lost 1 base and 4 bases respectively, with 9 bases between them. The CDR3 protein is CASSLEPHPDTQYF. CDR3 sequence (DNA): TGTGCCAGCAGCTTAGAGCCCCACCCAGATACGCAGTATTTT.

This chain uses TRBV9 with TRBJ2-5; D gene unclear. V was pared by 1 base and J by 3 bases, with 10 bases between. The CDR3 extends over 14 amino acids. CDR1 is SGDLS and CDR2 is YYNGEE in the germline V gene. This CDR3 is CASSVFDGEETQYF. The CDR3 bases are TGTGCCAGCAGCGTATTTGATGGAGAAGAGACCCAGTACTTC.

By share, this clone ranks as medium-sized. The J gene is TRBJ1-5, the V gene TRBV30; 11 bases agree with TRBD1. The V segment lost 2 bases and the J segment 4 bases; nucleotides outside the gene matches: 4. The CDR3 sequence is 15 residues long. Per the germline V gene, CDR1 is GTSNPN and CDR2 is SVGIG (reference sequence). The CDR3 region is CAWSYGTGGNQPQHF. For the CDR3, the DNA is TGTGCCTGGAGTTATGGGACAGGGGGAAATCAGCCCCAGCATTTT.

The chain joins TRBV15 to TRBJ1-2; weak D call: TRBD1 (5 bases). This CDR3 is 14 amino acids long. Trimming removed 5 bases at V and 4 bases at J, with 14 bases between. Germline V gene sequence: CDR1 LNHNV, CDR2 YYDKDF (reference sequence). CDR3 protein: CATSPRDVSYGYTF. CDR3 bases: TGTGCCACCAGCCCACGGGACGTCTCCTATGGCTACACCTTC.

As DNA, the CDR3 is TGTGCCATCAGTGCCGGCGGCGACTCTGGAAACACCATATATTTT. Residues: CAISAGGDSGNTIYF. The chain recombines TRBV10-3 with TRBJ1-3; no clear D. The V end lost 4 bases, the J end lost 0 bases, and 10 bases lay between the germline ends. Per the germline V gene, CDR1 is ENHRY and CDR2 is SYGVKD. CDR3 size: 15 residues.

Only a few counts were recorded for this clone. This sequence joins TRBV18 and TRBJ1-1, with D possibly TRBD1 on 6 matching bases. Germline CDR1 KGHSH, CDR2 LQKENI. Trimming shortened V by 4 bases and J by 1 base, and 10 bases separated the two germline ends. The CDR3 length is 14 residues. In nucleotides, the CDR3 is TGTGCCAGCTCACAAGGGGGGAGGAACACTGAAGCTTTCTTT. Its translation is CASSQGGRNTEAFF.

V and J are TRBV2 and TRBJ1-2; D is unresolved. Germline V gives CDR1 SNHLY, CDR2 FYNNEI. The ends were cut back, 5 bases at V and 8 bases at J, with 21 bases in the middle. This CDR3 region has 15 residues. In DNA form, the CDR3 reads TGTGCCAGCAGTCCCCGCAAGAGCATAATCGGGGGCTACACCTTC. This translates into CASSPRKSIIGGYTF.

The gene calls are TRBV5-4 and TRBJ2-2; no reliable D call. The CDR3 extends over 16 amino acids. Per germline, CDR1 SGHNT and CDR2 YYREEE (reference sequence). V was pared by 5 bases and J by 0 bases, with 14 bases between. CDR3 amino acids: CASSPYGPANTGELFF. CDR3 coding DNA: TGTGCCAGCAGTCCCTACGGTCCTGCGAACACCGGGGAGCTGTTTTTT.

The chain is built from TRBV7-8 and TRBJ1-1; D gene uncertain. Trimming removed 4 bases from V and 2 bases from J, with 2 bases in between. In germline, CDR1 is SGHVS, CDR2 FQNEAQ. The CDR3 is 11 amino acids. The CDR3 spells CASSSNTEAFF. CDR3 coding DNA: TGTGCCAGCAGCTCAAACACTGAAGCTTTCTTT.

V and J are TRBV6-6 and TRBJ2-7; 9 nucleotides match TRBD1. From germline, CDR1 is MNHNY and CDR2 SVGAGI (reference sequence). This CDR3 contains 12 residues. J gave up 4 bases and V 6 bases, and 1 base lay outside the gene matches. CDR3 DNA: TGTGCCAGCAGGACAGGGGGTTACGAGCAGTACTTC. It is translated as CASRTGGYEQYF.

This clone was observed a few times. V usage is TRBV4-1 and J usage is TRBJ1-6; 7 bases are a match to TRBD1. Per the germline V gene, CDR1 is MGHRA and CDR2 is YSYEKL. The CDR3 extends over 15 amino acids. V lost 1 base and J lost 7; bases outside the gene matches: 4. CDR3 in amino acids: CASSQAGQANSPLHF. CDR3 sequence (DNA): TGCGCCAGCAGCCAAGCTGGACAGGCGAATTCACCCCTCCACTTT.

The chain has TRBV30 and TRBJ1-1; perhaps TRBD1 as D (5 bases). Germline CDR1 is GTSNPN and CDR2 is SVGIG (reference sequence). The V and J ends lost 0 bases and 1 base respectively, with 9 bases between them. The CDR3 sequence is 14 residues long. The CDR3 DNA is TGTGCCTGGAGTGTAGTCGGGGGGAACACTGAAGCTTTCTTT. This codes for CAWSVVGGNTEAFF.

In this sample, this clone turned up a few times. The J gene is TRBJ1-1, the V gene TRBV19, with no clear D. Germline CDR1 reads LNHDA; CDR2 reads SQIVND (reference sequence). The CDR3 extends over 14 amino acids. V was pared by 6 bases and J by 1 base, with 12 bases between. The CDR3 nucleotides read TGTGCCAGTAGCGATTCCAGCGCGAACACTGAAGCTTTCTTT. It yields the protein CASSDSSANTEAFF.

The chain has TRBV5-1 and TRBJ1-4, with TRBD1 as a possible D gene (6 bases). The CDR3 is 14 residues long. V shed 4 bases and J shed 4 bases, with 11 bases lying between them. CDR1 and CDR2 (germline): SGHRS, YFSETQ. The CDR3 sequence is CASSPGQHNEKLFF. CDR3 coding DNA: TGCGCCAGCAGCCCCGGACAGCATAATGAAAAACTGTTTTTT.

The J gene is TRBJ2-2, the V gene TRBV10-3; D is undetermined. Germline-derived CDR1 and CDR2 are ENHRY and SYGVKD. This CDR3 spans 10 amino acids. The V and J ends lost 10 bases and 6 bases respectively, with 6 bases between them. In DNA, the CDR3 is TGTGCCACTTTCTCCGGGGAGCTGTTTTTT. It is translated as CATFSGELFF.

V gene TRBV29-1 combines with J gene TRBJ1-1; D uncertain. Germline-derived CDR1 and CDR2 are SQVTM and ANQGSEA. V lost 4 bases and J 2 bases, leaving 14 bases between the germline ends. The CDR3 loop spans 14 amino acids. The CDR3 region has the DNA TGCAGCGTTGCTTTGAGGCAAACTAACACTGAAGCTTTCTTT. Amino acid sequence: CSVALRQTNTEAFF.

J is TRBJ1-5 and V is TRBV5-4, with TRBD1 matching 7 bases. CDR3 length: 14 amino acids. Unmatched junction bases numbered 4, after V lost 0 bases and J lost 7 bases. The germline CDR1 and CDR2 sequences are SGHNT and YYREEE (reference sequence). The CDR3 spells CASSLEGAGQPQHF. The DNA of the CDR3 is TGTGCCAGCAGCTTGGAGGGGGCCGGACAGCCCCAGCATTTT.

The rearrangement joins TRBV5-1 to TRBJ2-2, with a weak D call TRBD2 (6 bases). The germline CDR1 and CDR2 sequences are SGHRS and YFSETQ. The CDR3 is 14 amino acids. Trimming took off 3 bases at V and 7 bases at J, with 13 bases between the two ends. CDR3 sequence reads: CASSSGGSFGELFF. Here the CDR3 DNA reads TGCGCCAGCAGCTCCGGGGGAAGCTTCGGGGAGCTGTTTTTT.

The chain combines TRBV7-2 with TRBJ1-6, with D unresolved. Germline lookup yields CDR1 SGHTA and CDR2 FQGNSA. V was clipped by 5 bases and J by 8 bases, with 16 bases between them. The CDR3 is made up of 15 amino acids. The CDR3 bases are TGTGCCAGCAGCCCCTGGGCCCGGGCCGATTCACCCCTCCACTTT. It encodes CASSPWARADSPLHF.